This T cell receptor beta chain was identified during a study of post-analysis software for immune sequencing data. Overall study context: Disease trajectories encompassed relapsing-remitting, secondary progressive and progressive-relapsing multiple sclerosis. General observations from the study: Several TRBV segments, TRBV5-6, TRBV5-1 and TRBV20-1 among them, were found more frequent in patients than controls. A significant reduction in normalized Chao1 diversity was observed in multiple sclerosis patients versus controls.

This CDR3 region has 13 residues. V lost 5 bases and J 1 base, leaving 9 bases between the germline ends. Per the germline V gene, CDR1 is MNHNY and CDR2 is SVGAGI (reference sequence). For this clonotype: The target antigen is unknown.

cDNA libraries of TCR beta carried unique molecular identifiers. Around 500,000 cDNA molecules came from around 0.96 to 9.9 million T cells. TCRdb reanalysed the PCR reads using MiXCR and keeps one entry per CDR3 protein. The table records about 680,000 distinct CDR3 sequences, 59% of them present only once. This receptor was identified in a girl aged 2-9 years with multiple sclerosis. The gene calls are TRBV6-6 and TRBJ2-7, with D perhaps TRBD2 (5 bases). Material: blood. CDR3: CASSEGRSYEQYF. DNA for the CDR3: TGTGCCAGCAGTGAGGGCCGTTCCTACGAGCAGTACTTC.